Below, 8 T cell receptor beta chains from the same sample are listed, as sequenced in a study of blood T cell repertoires in COVID-19 (dated by TCRdb to 2020 to 2022). Library generation was performed with the immunoSEQ multiplex PCR assay. TCRdb took this table from immuneACCESS and kept in-frame rearrangements with V and J called. Such tables lack part of the clones; where checked against another copy, unresolved V genes explain under half of the gap, and the rest is unexplained. This sample is represented by about 44,000 clones; over 70% of them were singletons. Of the sample, approximately 1.5% is held by the ten largest clones. Sequenced sample: peripheral blood. The origin of the receptors is a woman in her thirties or forties with acute or convalescent COVID-19.

This clone was found once. The chain is built from TRBV7-2 and TRBJ2-3; 9 bases align to TRBD2. The germline CDR1 and CDR2 sequences are SGHTA and FQGNSA. The length of the CDR3 is 15 residues. J lost 3 bases, V lost 0 bases, and 1 base had no gene match. The CDR3 loop reads CASSLASGGTDTQYF. The CDR3 coding sequence is TGTGCCAGCAGCTTAGCTAGCGGGGGAACAGATACGCAGTATTTT.

CDR3 region: CASSPSGQYIEKLFF. In DNA, the CDR3 is TGTGCCAGCAGTCCCTCGGGACAGTATATTGAAAAACTGTTTTTT. The chain recombines TRBV28 with TRBJ1-4, with 7 bases aligning to TRBD1. The CDR3 spans 15 residues. The ends lost 5 bases at V and 7 bases at J; junction bases unmatched: 10. CDR1 MDHEN and CDR2 SYDVKM come from the germline V gene.

A few counts support this clone. The chain uses TRBV6-4 and TRBJ2-5; D not certain. The ends were cut back, 6 bases at V and 1 base at J, with 12 bases in the middle. CDR3 length equals 14 residues. The germline CDR1 and CDR2 sequences are MRHNA and SNTAGT. The CDR3 here is CASRGAGLQETQYF. The CDR3, as DNA: TGTGCCAGCAGGGGCGCAGGCCTCCAAGAGACCCAGTACTTC.

The chain carries TRBV19 and TRBJ2-1; perhaps TRBD2 as D (6 bases). The CDR3 totals 15 residues. Trimming shortened V by 5 bases and J by 3 bases, and 14 bases separated the two germline ends. Germline CDR1 is LNHDA and CDR2 is SQIVND (reference sequence). The CDR3 region has the DNA TGTGCCAGTAGTTTGGGTAGCGGAAACTACAATGAGCAGTTCTTC. Its protein is CASSLGSGNYNEQFF. Variable domain in full (rest from reference TRBV19 and TRBJ2-1): DGGITQSPKYLFRKEGQNVTLSCEQNLNHDAMYWYRQDPGQGLRLIYYSQIVNDFQKGDIAEGYSVSREKKESFPLTVTSAQKNPTAFYLCASSLGSGNYNEQFFGPGTRLTVL.

The genes are TRBV23-1 and TRBJ1-1; D is undetermined. TRBV23-1 falls under the ORF class, with uncertain function. V was clipped by 0 bases and J by 2 bases, with 7 bases between them. This CDR3 spans 14 amino acids. The CDR3 protein is CASSQSKPNTEAFF. The CDR3 DNA is TGCGCCAGCAGTCAATCGAAGCCTAACACTGAAGCTTTCTTT.

The chain's CDR3 is CASSQGQDNSPLHF. The CDR3 nucleotides are TGTGCCAGCAGCCAAGGACAGGATAATTCACCCCTCCACTTT. This sequence joins TRBV3-1 (or the pseudogene TRBV3-2) and TRBJ1-6, with a tentative D call TRBD1 (6 bases). V lost 1 base and J lost 5, with 6 bases in between. Germline CDR1 reads LGHDT; CDR2 reads YNNKEL (reference sequence). CDR3 length: 14 amino acids.

The J gene is TRBJ1-1, the V gene TRBV10-1; D is unresolved. This CDR3 is built from 15 residues. V lost 3 bases and J 1 base, leaving 12 bases between the germline ends. Per germline, CDR1 WNHNN and CDR2 SYGVQD (reference sequence). DNA of the CDR3: TGCGCCAGCAGTGACGTCCTGCCGGGGAACACTGAAGCTTTCTTT. This gives the protein CASSDVLPGNTEAFF.

The sample holds a few counts of this clone. The CDR3 loop reads CASSPVLNTEAFF. The CDR3 coding sequence is TGTGCCAGCAGCCCGGTGCTGAACACTGAAGCTTTCTTT. The gene calls are TRBV14 and TRBJ1-1; D is unresolved. The CDR3 is 13 residues long. CDR1 is SGHDN, CDR2 FVKESK, per germline. V dropped 4 bases and J dropped 0 bases, with 6 bases sitting between them.